Listed here are 15 T cell receptor beta chains from one sample, sequenced in a study of cytomegalovirus exposure and HLA in healthy donors. Here immunoSEQ multiplex PCR was the method, and the copy in TCRdb shows in-frame clones only, minus some. The data contain 70,000 to 75,000 clones, over 90% of them singletons. Sequencing was done on a sample of PBMCs. The receptors stem from a woman aged 18-29 years in good health and CMV-seropositive.

The chain links TRBV6-5 to TRBJ2-5; no reliable D call. V lost 10 bases, J lost 4 bases, and 7 bases lay in between. There are 10 residues in the CDR3. CDR1 is MNHEY and CDR2 is SVGAGI in the germline V gene. In DNA form, the CDR3 reads TGTGCCACCCAAGCAGAGACCCAGTACTTC. This gives the protein CATQAETQYF.

CDR3 amino acids: CASSGATEAFF. CDR3 in DNA: TGCGCCAGCAGTGGGGCGACTGAAGCTTTCTTT. The rearrangement uses TRBV10-2 and TRBJ1-1; D is undetermined. The CDR3 spans 11 residues. Germline V gene sequence: CDR1 WSHSY, CDR2 SAAADI. V gave up 4 bases and J gave up 5 bases, with 5 bases separating them.

The chain uses TRBV19 and TRBJ2-3; TRBD2 is a possible D gene (7 bases). The germline gives CDR1 LNHDA, CDR2 SQIVND (reference sequence). Trimming left V 4 bases short and J 5 bases short, with 10 bases between. The CDR3 is 13 residues long. The CDR3 loop is CASSNREGDTQYF. The CDR3 DNA reads as TGTGCCAGTAGTAACAGGGAGGGAGATACGCAGTATTTT.

The chain uses TRBV5-4 and TRBJ2-1; TRBD2 matches 8 bases. V dropped 4 bases and J dropped 9; count of bases not matched to a gene: 6. Germline CDR1 SGHNT, CDR2 YYREEE (reference sequence). This CDR3 contains 13 residues. In DNA form, the CDR3 reads TGTGCCAGCAGCGCGGACGGGAGGGTTGAGCAGTTCTTC. Amino acid sequence: CASSADGRVEQFF.

This chain connects TRBV15 to TRBJ1-5; D is uncertain. CDR1 is LNHNV, CDR2 YYDKDF, per germline (reference sequence). V was trimmed by 3 bases and J by 3 bases, leaving 9 bases between them. The CDR3 has 14 residues. The CDR3 DNA sequence: TGTGCCACCAGCAGGGCAGGACTCAATCAGCCCCAGCATTTT. Protein sequence: CATSRAGLNQPQHF. Full variable domain (outside the CDR3, taken from reference TRBV15 and TRBJ1-5): DAMVIQNPRYQVTQFGKPVTLSCSQTLNHNVMYWYQQKSSQAPKLLFHYYDKDFNNEADTPDNFQSRRPNTSFCFLDIRSPGLGDTAMYLCATSRAGLNQPQHFGDGTRLSIL.

The rearrangement links TRBV7-9 to TRBJ1-2, with 7 nucleotides matching TRBD1. Germline trimming cut 1 base from V and 4 bases from J; bases unmatched to any gene: 9. Germline CDR1 SEHNR, CDR2 FQNEAQ (reference sequence). The CDR3 is 16 amino acids. CDR3 protein: CASSLGDSVLLYGYTF. The DNA of the CDR3 is TGTGCCAGCAGCTTAGGGGACAGTGTGCTACTCTATGGCTACACCTTC.

The chain recombines TRBV19 with TRBJ2-3, with 9 positions matching TRBD1. The V segment lost 5 bases and the J segment 6 bases; nucleotides outside the gene matches: 15. Germline V gene sequence: CDR1 LNHDA, CDR2 SQIVND (reference sequence). The CDR3 covers 17 residues. The CDR3 reads CASSGSRTGGIWDTQYF. The CDR3 bases are TGTGCCAGTAGTGGATCCCGTACAGGGGGCATATGGGATACGCAGTATTTT.

As for this clone: Within the sample, other DNA sequences also encode this same CDR3. The chain combines TRBV6-5 with TRBJ1-5; D might be TRBD1 (6 bases). CDR1 MNHEY and CDR2 SVGAGI come from the germline V gene. CDR3 length equals 12 residues. Trimming took off 6 bases at V and 16 bases at J, with 19 bases between the two ends. CDR3 amino acids: CASSPLGGAPHF. DNA of the CDR3: TGTGCCAGCAGCCCTTTAGGGGGGGCTCCTCATTTT.

The chain uses TRBV14 and TRBJ2-3, with TRBD2 matching over 8 bases. Germline trimming cut 5 bases from V and 0 bases from J; bases unmatched to any gene: 7. Per the germline V gene, CDR1 is SGHDN and CDR2 is FVKESK. This CDR3 has 16 residues. This chain's CDR3 is CASSYRGLASTDTQYF. CDR3 nucleotides: TGTGCCAGCAGCTATCGCGGACTAGCTAGCACAGATACGCAGTATTTT.

V and J are TRBV4-2 and TRBJ2-3, with D possibly matching TRBD1 (5 bases). Trimming took 0 bases from V and 3 from J, leaving 13 bases between them. This CDR3 has 16 amino acids. Germline CDR1 LGHNA, CDR2 YNFKEQ. This CDR3 reads CASSQDLRATTDTQYF. Written as DNA, the CDR3 is TGTGCCAGCAGCCAAGATCTCAGGGCAACGACAGATACGCAGTATTTT.

This chain connects TRBV28 to TRBJ1-5, with D possibly matching TRBD1 (5 bases). Trimming stripped 7 bases from V and 15 bases from J, with 13 bases between. CDR3 length equals 10 residues. Germline values: CDR1 MDHEN, CDR2 SYDVKM. CDR3 sequence reads: CASKDMKMHF. Here the CDR3 DNA reads TGTGCCAGCAAGGACATGAAGATGCATTTT.

This clone was seen only once. In DNA, the CDR3 is TGTGCCAGCAGCTTGGGGGCTGGCGAGCAGTACTTC. Translated, it gives CASSLGAGEQYF. This chain uses TRBV11-3 with TRBJ2-7; D perhaps matches TRBD1 (6 bases). This CDR3 is 12 amino acids long. In germline, CDR1 is SGHNT, CDR2 YENEEA. V was shortened by 3 bases and J by 6 bases, with 9 bases between the two germline ends.

The chain combines TRBV27 with TRBJ2-3, with D perhaps matching TRBD1 (5 bases). CDR1 and CDR2 (germline): MNHEY, SMNVEV (reference sequence). The V and J ends lost 6 bases and 2 bases respectively, with 21 bases between them. The length of the CDR3 is 17 residues. CDR3 sequence (DNA): TGTGCCAGCAGCGGAAACCCCAACAGGTATACCACAGATACGCAGTATTTT. This gives the protein CASSGNPNRYTTDTQYF.

V usage is TRBV11-2 and J usage is TRBJ1-1; D is uncertain. CDR3 length equals 16 residues. V was shortened by 0 bases and J by 2 bases, with 13 bases between the two germline ends. The germline CDR1 and CDR2 sequences are SGHAT and FQNNGV. This CDR3 reads CASSLEFGKLNTEAFF. CDR3 DNA sequence: TGTGCCAGCAGCTTAGAATTCGGGAAACTTAACACTGAAGCTTTCTTT.

The sample holds one count of this clone. V is TRBV5-5 and J is TRBJ2-7; 12 nucleotides align to TRBD2. Germline V gene sequence: CDR1 SGHKS, CDR2 YYEKEE (reference sequence). The CDR3 runs to 18 residues. With V trimmed by 2 bases and J by 3 bases, 12 bases remained unmatched. The CDR3 DNA reads as TGTGCCAGCAGCTTCAGGACTAGCGGGGAGGCCAGGGGCTACGAGCAGTACTTC. Translation: CASSFRTSGEARGYEQYF.